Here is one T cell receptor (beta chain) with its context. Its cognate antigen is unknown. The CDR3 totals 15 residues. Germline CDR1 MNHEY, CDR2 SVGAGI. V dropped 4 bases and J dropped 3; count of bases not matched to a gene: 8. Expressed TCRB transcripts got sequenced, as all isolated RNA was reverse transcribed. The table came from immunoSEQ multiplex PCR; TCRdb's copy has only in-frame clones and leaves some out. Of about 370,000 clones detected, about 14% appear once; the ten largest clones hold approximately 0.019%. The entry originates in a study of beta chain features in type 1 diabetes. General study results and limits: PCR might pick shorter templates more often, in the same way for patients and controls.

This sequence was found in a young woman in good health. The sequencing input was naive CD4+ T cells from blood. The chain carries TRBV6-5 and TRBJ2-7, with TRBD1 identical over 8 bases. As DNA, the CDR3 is TGTGCCAGCAGTTCCCGCGGACAGGGTTTCTACGAGCAGTACTTC. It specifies CASSSRGQGFYEQYF.